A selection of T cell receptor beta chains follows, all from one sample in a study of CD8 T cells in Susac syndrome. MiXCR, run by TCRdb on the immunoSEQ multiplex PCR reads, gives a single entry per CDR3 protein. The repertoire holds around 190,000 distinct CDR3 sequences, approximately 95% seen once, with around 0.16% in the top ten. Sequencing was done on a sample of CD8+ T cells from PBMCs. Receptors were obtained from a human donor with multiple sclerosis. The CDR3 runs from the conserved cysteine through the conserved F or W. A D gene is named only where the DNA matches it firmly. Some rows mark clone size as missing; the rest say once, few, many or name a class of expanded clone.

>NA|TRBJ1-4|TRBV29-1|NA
CSAGRNNEKLFF
TGCAGCGCGGGACGGAACAATGAAAAACTGTTTTTT
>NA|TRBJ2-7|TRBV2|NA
CASGGTFSYEQYF
TGTGCCAGCGGGGGGACGTTTTCCTACGAGCAGTACTTC
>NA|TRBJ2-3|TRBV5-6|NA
CASFGYTDTQYF
TGTGCCAGCTTTGGATACACAGATACGCAGTATTTT
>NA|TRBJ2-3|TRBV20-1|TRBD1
CSAGTGGTADTQYF
TGCAGTGCTGGCACAGGGGGCACAGCAGATACGCAGTATTTT
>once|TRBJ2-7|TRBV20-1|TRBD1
CSARAGTGAYEQYF
TGCAGTGCTAGGGCCGGGACAGGTGCCTACGAGCAGTACTTC
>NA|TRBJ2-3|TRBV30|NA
CAWSEVGSTDTQYF
TGTGCCTGGAGTGAAGTGGGGAGCACAGATACGCAGTATTTT
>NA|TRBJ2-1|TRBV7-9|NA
CASSLYEAEQFF
TGTGCCAGCAGCTTATATGAGGCTGAGCAGTTCTTC
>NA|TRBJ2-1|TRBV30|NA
CAWRADPGGDEQFF
TGTGCCTGGAGGGCGGACCCCGGAGGTGATGAGCAGTTCTTC
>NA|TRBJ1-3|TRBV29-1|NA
CSVEALSGNTIYF
TGCAGCGTTGAAGCTCTCTCTGGAAACACCATATATTTT
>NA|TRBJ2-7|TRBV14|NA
CASSQVGQLNSYEQYF
TGTGCCAGCAGCCAAGTTGGCCAGTTGAACTCCTACGAGCAGTACTTC
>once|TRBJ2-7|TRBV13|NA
CASSSDPGDKEPYEQYF
TGTGCCAGCAGCTCGGATCCCGGGGACAAAGAACCCTACGAGCAGTACTTC
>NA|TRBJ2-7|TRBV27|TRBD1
CASSPGYRGYEQYF
TGTGCCAGCAGTCCCGGGTACAGGGGGTACGAGCAGTACTTC
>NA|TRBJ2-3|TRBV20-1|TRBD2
CSARDRAGVSTDTQYF
TGCAGTGCTAGAGATCGCGCGGGGGTTAGCACAGATACGCAGTATTTT
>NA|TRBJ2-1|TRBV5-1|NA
CASRAWDRPNEQFF
TGCGCCAGCAGGGCTTGGGACCGACCCAATGAGCAGTTCTTC
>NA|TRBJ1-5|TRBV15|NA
CATSRERVQPQHF
TGTGCCACCAGCAGAGAAAGGGTCCAGCCCCAGCATTTT
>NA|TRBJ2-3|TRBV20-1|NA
CSAFPSTGSSDTQYF
TGCAGTGCTTTTCCCTCCACAGGGAGCTCAGATACGCAGTATTTT
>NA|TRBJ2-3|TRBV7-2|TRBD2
CASSFRLAGVGDTQYF
TGTGCCAGCAGCTTCAGGTTAGCGGGAGTAGGAGATACGCAGTATTTT
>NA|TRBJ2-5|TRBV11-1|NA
CASSGEDGQETQYF
TGTGCCAGCAGCGGGGAGGACGGCCAAGAGACCCAGTACTTC
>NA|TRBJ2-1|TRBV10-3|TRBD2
CAIGTSGSEQFF
TGTGCCATCGGGACTAGCGGGAGTGAGCAGTTCTTC
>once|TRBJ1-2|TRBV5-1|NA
CASSLGQPPGYTF
TGCGCCAGCAGCTTGGGGCAGCCTCCTGGCTACACCTTC
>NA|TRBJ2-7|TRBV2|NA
CASNNRVYEQYF
TGTGCCAGCAATAACAGGGTCTACGAGCAGTACTTC
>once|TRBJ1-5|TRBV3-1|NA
CASSLDAGNQPQHF
TGTGCCAGCAGCCTCGATGCCGGCAATCAGCCCCAGCATTTT
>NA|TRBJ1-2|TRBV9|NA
CASSASFNYGYTF
TGTGCCAGCAGCGCATCTTTTAACTATGGCTACACCTTC
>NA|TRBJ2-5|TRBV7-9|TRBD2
CASSLASGSKETQYF
TGTGCCAGCAGCTTAGCTAGCGGGAGTAAGGAGACCCAGTACTTC
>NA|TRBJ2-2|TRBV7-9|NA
CASSLTYGTGELFF
TGTGCCAGCAGCTTAACGTATGGCACCGGGGAGCTGTTTTTT
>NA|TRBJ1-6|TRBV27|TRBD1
CASSQTGVSSPLHF
TGTGCCAGCAGTCAGACAGGGGTGTCTTCACCCCTCCACTTT
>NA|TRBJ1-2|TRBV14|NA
CASSQDDFQAYGYTF
TGTGCCAGCAGCCAAGACGACTTCCAGGCGTATGGCTACACCTTC
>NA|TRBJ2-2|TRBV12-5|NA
CASVLSGSGELFF
TGTGCTAGTGTCCTCAGCGGAAGCGGGGAGCTGTTTTTT
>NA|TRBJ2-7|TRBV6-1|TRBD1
CASSPGTGARVYEQYF
TGTGCCAGCAGTCCCGGGACAGGGGCTCGGGTCTACGAGCAGTACTTC
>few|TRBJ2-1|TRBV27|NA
CASSRYNEQFF
TGTGCCAGCAGTCGCTACAATGAGCAGTTCTTC
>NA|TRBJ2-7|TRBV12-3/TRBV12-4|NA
CASSVTNYEQYF
TGTGCCAGCAGTGTCACCAACTACGAGCAGTACTTC
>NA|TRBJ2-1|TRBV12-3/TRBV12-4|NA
CASSLVGEMRDEQFF
TGTGCCAGCAGTTTAGTGGGCGAAATGAGGGATGAGCAGTTCTTC
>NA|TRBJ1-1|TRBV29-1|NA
CSAIGGDAEAFF
TGCAGCGCTATCGGAGGGGACGCTGAAGCTTTCTTT
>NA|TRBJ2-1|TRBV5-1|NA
CASRAISSVIVDEQFF
TGCGCCAGCAGGGCCATTTCTAGTGTGATCGTCGATGAGCAGTTCTTC
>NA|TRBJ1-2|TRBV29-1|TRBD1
CSVVRQGAAYGYTF
TGCAGCGTTGTCCGACAGGGGGCGGCCTATGGCTACACCTTC
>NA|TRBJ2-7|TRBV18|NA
CASSPPGRGVYEQYF
TGTGCCAGCTCACCACCGGGCAGGGGGGTCTACGAGCAGTACTTC
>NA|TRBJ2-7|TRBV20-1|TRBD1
CSAGDSSYEQYF
TGCAGTGCCGGGGACAGCTCCTACGAGCAGTACTTC
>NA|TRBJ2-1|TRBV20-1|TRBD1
CSAPDRGFYNEQFF
TGCAGTGCACCCGACAGGGGGTTCTACAATGAGCAGTTCTTC
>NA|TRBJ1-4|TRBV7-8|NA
CASIGGGSEKLFF
TGTGCCAGCATTGGGGGCGGGAGTGAAAAACTGTTTTTT
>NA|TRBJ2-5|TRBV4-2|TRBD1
CASSQDPEQGWETQYF
TGTGCCAGCAGCCAAGATCCAGAACAGGGGTGGGAGACCCAGTACTTC
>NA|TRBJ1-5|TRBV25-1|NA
CASSEGAWQPQHF
TGTGCCAGCAGTGAAGGGGCTTGGCAGCCCCAGCATTTT
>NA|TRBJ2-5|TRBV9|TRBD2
CASSHRPASGDNQETQYF
TGTGCCAGCAGCCACCGCCCGGCTAGCGGAGACAACCAAGAGACCCAGTACTTC
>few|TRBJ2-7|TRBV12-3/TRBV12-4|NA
CASSLVGSYEQYF
TGTGCCAGCAGTTTAGTGGGCTCCTACGAGCAGTACTTC
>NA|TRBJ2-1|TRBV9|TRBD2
CASSVGSGGYNEQFF
TGTGCCAGCAGCGTAGGGTCGGGAGGGTACAATGAGCAGTTCTTC
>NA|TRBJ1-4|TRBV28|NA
CASSPRRTNEKLFF
TGTGCCAGCAGTCCTCGTAGAACTAATGAAAAACTGTTTTTT
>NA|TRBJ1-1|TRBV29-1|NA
CSVRRLNTEAFF
TGCAGCGTGAGGCGGCTGAACACTGAAGCTTTCTTT
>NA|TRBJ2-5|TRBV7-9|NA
CASSYRTDSRQETQYF
TGTGCCAGCAGCTATAGGACAGACAGTCGACAAGAGACCCAGTACTTC
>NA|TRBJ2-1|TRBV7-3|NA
CASSTATGNEQFF
TGTGCCAGCAGCACGGCCACGGGGAATGAGCAGTTCTTC
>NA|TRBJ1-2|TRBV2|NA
CASSGRRDGYTF
TGTGCCAGCAGTGGCCGGCGGGATGGCTACACCTTC
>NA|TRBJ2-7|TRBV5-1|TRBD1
CASSAGTGRTYEQYF
TGCGCCAGCAGCGCCGGGACAGGAAGAACCTACGAGCAGTACTTC